This TCR beta chain is from a study of response to subunit inactivated influenza vaccine. TCRdb fed the RT-PCR reads into MiXCR, producing one record per CDR3 protein. The data contain about 540,000 distinct CDR3 sequences, under 25% of them singletons. Trimming shortened V by 5 bases and J by 1 base, and 12 bases separated the two germline ends. This CDR3 contains 13 residues. The germline gives CDR1 DFQATT, CDR2 SNEGSKA (reference sequence). The sample was also reused in another study, on T cells expressing NK-cell markers. As that study records: Generation of TCR beta cDNA was performed by 5'RACE template switching incorporating UMIs. Restricting sorting to alpha-beta TCR T cells was achieved in several experiments by an anti-gamma-delta TCR antibody.

The sample was CD4+ T cells sorted from PBMCs, taken 11 to 12 days after vaccination. This TCR was recovered from a man aged 45-65 years who received an inactivated influenza vaccine. This chain uses TRBV20-1 with TRBJ2-7, with D perhaps TRBD1 (6 bases). The CDR3 sequence: CSARDGTSYEQYF. Written as DNA, the CDR3 is TGCAGTGCTCGGGACGGGACATCCTACGAGCAGTACTTC.